A selection of T cell receptor beta chains follows, all from one sample in a study of blood T cells in healthy people across ages. Via MiXCR, TCRdb re-called the 5' RACE reads, giving one row per CDR3 protein. Counted here are roughly 1.6 million distinct CDR3 sequences, about 32% occurring once; the ten biggest clones make up around 11%. Specimen: blood. The receptors here all came from a woman aged 25 to 39 in good health. Each CDR3 is given with its conserved first and last residue. Fields, in order: D gene, clone size, J gene, V gene, CDR3 DNA, CDR3 protein. D genes are given only for firm matches. Rows give clone size only sometimes, using once, few, many, or a class for an expanded clone.

NA	many	TRBJ2-3	TRBV6-2/TRBV6-3	TGTGCCAGCGCTCCAAACCGGGGACCGTCCACAGATACGCAGTATTTT	CASAPNRGPSTDTQYF
NA	NA	TRBJ2-2	TRBV13	TGTGCCAGCAGCCTCCCTAGCGAGGACACCGGGGAGCTGTTTTTT	CASSLPSEDTGELFF
TRBD2	NA	TRBJ2-3	TRBV3-1	TGTGCCAGCAGCCAAGGTGGGAGGGCGCAGGATACGCAGTATTTT	CASSQGGRAQDTQYF
TRBD2	few	TRBJ2-5	TRBV20-1	TGCAGTGCCCCTCCTAGCGGGAGCCGCCAAGAGACCCAGTACTTC	CSAPPSGSRQETQYF
TRBD2	NA	TRBJ2-5	TRBV4-1	TGCGCCAGCAGCCCAGCGGGGGGGTCGGAGTGGGAGACCCAGTACTTC	CASSPAGGSEWETQYF
NA	few	TRBJ2-2	TRBV5-1	TGCGCCAGCAAGGAGGGGGCGAGCACCGGGGAGCTGTTTTTT	CASKEGASTGELFF
NA	NA	TRBJ1-5	TRBV24-1	TGTGCCACCGCGGGGCAGTATAGCAATCAGCCCCAGCATTTT	CATAGQYSNQPQHF
NA	many	TRBJ1-1	TRBV28	TGTGCCAGCAGTACCGGATCGGGGTACACTGAAGCTTTCTTT	CASSTGSGYTEAFF
TRBD2	NA	TRBJ2-3	TRBV2	TGTGCCAGCAGTTCACGGGCTAGCGGGAAGTTGGATACGCAGTATTTT	CASSSRASGKLDTQYF
TRBD1	NA	TRBJ2-3	TRBV15	TGTGCCACCAGCAGAGTGGGACAGGGGGCCGGAGATACGCAGTATTTT	CATSRVGQGAGDTQYF
NA	NA	TRBJ2-2	TRBV5-1	TGCGCCAGCAGCTTGGACGGGGGCGGGGAGCTGTTTTTT	CASSLDGGGELFF
TRBD2	few	TRBJ2-3	TRBV20-1	TGCAGTGCTCCGACTAGCGGGGTCCCAGATACGCAGTATTTT	CSAPTSGVPDTQYF
NA	NA	TRBJ1-5	TRBV6-6	TGTGCCAGCAGCCCGGCGGGGAGGGACAATCAGCCCCAGCATTTT	CASSPAGRDNQPQHF
TRBD1	few	TRBJ1-2	TRBV29-1	TGCAGCGTGAGGGATGTAAAACAGGGACAGGGAGTTGGCTACACCTTC	CSVRDVKQGQGVGYTF
NA	NA	TRBJ2-3	TRBV7-9	TGTGCCAGCAGCTTGGGCAGCAGGCCGCAGTATTTT	CASSLGSRPQYF
TRBD1	NA	TRBJ1-1	TRBV24-1	TGTGCCACCAGTGATCGACAGGGGACGAACACTGAAGCTTTCTTT	CATSDRQGTNTEAFF
TRBD1	NA	TRBJ1-2	TRBV6-5	TGTGCCAGCAGTTACAATACAGGGGGAGTCAATGGCTACACCTTC	CASSYNTGGVNGYTF
TRBD1	NA	TRBJ1-2	TRBV6-1	TGCGCCAGCAGTGAGCCGGGACAGAGTTATGGCTACACCTTC	CASSEPGQSYGYTF
TRBD1	NA	TRBJ2-7	TRBV15	TGTGCCACCAGCAGGGTCAGAACAGGGGATAACGAGCAGTACTTC	CATSRVRTGDNEQYF
NA	NA	TRBJ2-5	TRBV20-1	TGCAGTGCTAGGAAAGGACGGTGGGCGGGGACCCAGTACTTC	CSARKGRWAGTQYF
NA	NA	TRBJ2-3	TRBV20-1	TGCAGTGCTAAGTCTCGCACTAGCACAGATACGCAGTATTTT	CSAKSRTSTDTQYF
TRBD2	NA	TRBJ2-3	TRBV20-1	TGCAGTGCTGGGAGCGGGAAACCACAACGCACAGATACGCAGTATTTT	CSAGSGKPQRTDTQYF
TRBD1	many	TRBJ2-1	TRBV4-1	TGCGCCAGCAGCCAAGATAGAGGGGACAGGGCCTACAATGAGCAGTTCTTC	CASSQDRGDRAYNEQFF
TRBD1	few	TRBJ2-7	TRBV9	TGTGCCAGCAGCCCGTGGACAGGGGTTCGGGAGCAGTACTTC	CASSPWTGVREQYF
NA	many	TRBJ2-7	TRBV4-1	TGCGCCAGCAGCCAAGGAGGCGGGGTGAACGAGCAGTACTTC	CASSQGGGVNEQYF
NA	NA	TRBJ2-1	TRBV4-2	TGTGCCAGCAGCCAAGAACGGCTTGGAGACGAGCAGTTCTTC	CASSQERLGDEQFF
NA	NA	TRBJ2-1	TRBV5-1	TGCGCCAGCACAATGGACGGGGGGCGATCGGATGAGCAGTTCTTC	CASTMDGGRSDEQFF
TRBD1	NA	TRBJ1-1	TRBV29-1	TGCAGCGTTGGTAACAGGGGGGACACTGAAGCTTTCTTT	CSVGNRGDTEAFF
NA	few	TRBJ1-5	TRBV6-6	TGTGCCAGCAGTTACTCATCCGGGGGACAGCCCCAGCATTTT	CASSYSSGGQPQHF
TRBD2	NA	TRBJ2-1	TRBV20-1	TGCAGTGCTACCACTTCCTGGAGACGGGGACTAGCGACGGATGAGCAGTTCTTC	CSATTSWRRGLATDEQFF
TRBD1	NA	TRBJ2-5	TRBV5-5	TGTGCCAGCAGCATCAGACAGGGTAGGGGAGAGACCCAGTACTTC	CASSIRQGRGETQYF
TRBD1	NA	TRBJ1-2	TRBV3-1	TGTGCCAGCAGCAAGACGACAGGGTACAACTATGGCTACACCTTC	CASSKTTGYNYGYTF
NA	few	TRBJ2-7	TRBV6-1	TGTGCCAGCAGCGCAAACTGGAGGCATCAAATCTACGAGCAGTACTTC	CASSANWRHQIYEQYF
TRBD1	few	TRBJ1-6	TRBV9	TGTGCCAGCAGCGCGGGCGACAGGGGGCTGGGTAATTCACCCCTCCACTTT	CASSAGDRGLGNSPLHF
NA	NA	TRBJ2-5	TRBV20-1	TGCAGGGCTAGCGACATTCAAGAGACCCAGTACTTC	CRASDIQETQYF
NA	few	TRBJ1-1	TRBV5-1	TGCGCCAGCAGCTTGGTGGGCCCTACGGTCACTGAAGCTTTCTTT	CASSLVGPTVTEAFF
TRBD1	NA	TRBJ1-1	TRBV11-2	TGTGCCAGCAGCCACCTTGTCACAGGGGTGACTTTCTTT	CASSHLVTGVTFF
NA	few	TRBJ2-1	TRBV9	TGTGCCAGCAGCGCTTCGCTCGACTCGACCAATCGGTACAATGAGCAGTTCTTC	CASSASLDSTNRYNEQFF
TRBD2	many	TRBJ2-5	TRBV7-9	TGTGCCAGCAGCTTAACCGGGACTAGCGGAGAGACCCAGTACTTC	CASSLTGTSGETQYF
NA	few	TRBJ2-1	TRBV11-3	TGTGCCAGCAGCTCCGCGGGGAGCGAATACAATGAGCAGTTCTTC	CASSSAGSEYNEQFF
NA	many	TRBJ1-6	TRBV10-3	TGTGCCGGTAGGACCTCACATGGAGATAATTCACCCCTCCACTTT	CAGRTSHGDNSPLHF
NA	NA	TRBJ2-6	TRBV30	TGTGCCTGGAGCTTTCCCCACTCTGGGGCCAACGTCCTGACTTTC	CAWSFPHSGANVLTF